This T cell receptor beta chain was retrieved from a study of blood T cells in healthy people across ages. The authors extracted at least 5.5 micrograms of total RNA per sample. Through a sample-barcoded 5' primer and a J-beta primer mix, a second PCR was run for roughly 6 to 11 cycles. TCRdb processed the 5' RACE reads anew with MiXCR; each CDR3 protein has one entry. The sample shows approximately 760,000 distinct CDR3 sequences, around 25% of them seen only once. The CDR3 is 14 residues long. Trimming took off 6 bases at V and 5 bases at J, with 17 bases between the two ends. The germline gives CDR1 SGHAT, CDR2 FQNNGV. The same sample was also studied in work on T cells of mothers and their children.

The rearrangement uses TRBV11-2 and TRBJ2-7; possibly TRBD1 for D (7 bases). The TCR was taken from a boy between 10 and 17 years old in good health. The sequenced sample consisted of blood. CDR3 nucleotide sequence: TGTGCCAGCAGATCCAACAGGGGAGGTGACGAGCAGTACTTC. Protein sequence: CASRSNRGGDEQYF.